This T cell receptor (beta chain) was obtained from a study of metastatic and nonmetastatic thyroid tumors. The V end lost 1 base, the J end lost 4 bases, and 9 bases lay between the germline ends. CDR3 length: 14 amino acids. In germline, CDR1 is SGHTS, CDR2 YDEGEE. TCRdb called clones again from the PCR reads with MiXCR. Of over 50,000 clones detected, under 30% appear once; the ten largest clones hold about 16%. Every patient underwent thyroid surgery untreated. The genes are TRBV5-8 and TRBJ1-3; possible D gene TRBD1, 6 bases. This TCR came from a female donor with papillary thyroid cancer or a benign thyroid nodule (not recorded which). Some clones in this sample may be carry-over from other donors' samples. The sequencing sample was made of blood. CDR3 residues: CASSLRGDGNTIYF. CDR3 sequence (DNA): TGTGCCAGCAGCTTGAGGGGGGACGGAAACACCATATATTTT.